Below, 20 T cell receptor beta chains from the same sample are listed, as sequenced in a study of graft-versus-host responses after intestinal transplantation (TCRdb year 2021). The library relied on the immunoSEQ multiplex PCR assay. Not all clones reach the TCRdb copy of this immuneACCESS table, which keeps in-frame sequences only. Checked studies attribute under half of the gap to unresolved V genes and leave the rest unexplained. In this sample the table shows about 78,000 clones, about nine tenths of which occur a single time. Less than 9.5% of the sample is taken by the ten largest. In the paper's terms, the time point label means: cells obtained before transplantation from donor or recipient. These receptors have no known antigen. The material was unstimulated CD8+ T cells sorted from spleen or lymph node cells, obtained before transplant. Receptor source: a human donor who was the organ donor for an intestinal transplant.

The gene calls are TRBV29-1 and TRBJ2-2, with no clear D. CDR1 and CDR2 from the germline V gene are SQVTM and ANQGSEA. Deletions cut 4 bases from V and 2 bases from J, with 8 bases between. This CDR3 comprises 13 residues. CDR3 bases: TGCAGCGTTGCCTGGACCAACACCGGGGAGCTGTTTTTT. Translation: CSVAWTNTGELFF.

This chain joins TRBV9 and TRBJ2-1; 10 positions match TRBD2. V gave up 4 bases and J gave up 4 bases; unmatched junction bases: 5. The CDR3 consists of 15 residues. The germline V gene encodes CDR1 SGDLS and CDR2 YYNGEE. The CDR3 protein is CASSSWTSGYNEQFF. Here the CDR3 DNA reads TGTGCCAGCAGCTCATGGACTAGCGGTTACAATGAGCAGTTCTTC.

V gene TRBV6-1 combines with J gene TRBJ1-1; TRBD1 matches at 11 bases. CDR3 length: 16 residues. The germline gives CDR1 MNHNS, CDR2 SASEGT. V gave up 0 bases and J gave up 3 bases; unmatched junction bases: 3. The DNA of the CDR3 is TGTGCCAGCAGTGAAGCAGAGGGACAGGGGGACACTGAAGCTTTCTTT. Translating it yields CASSEAEGQGDTEAFF.

V gene TRBV4-1 combines with J gene TRBJ2-6, with 9 positions matching TRBD2. The CDR3 is 16 residues long. The germline V gene encodes CDR1 MGHRA and CDR2 YSYEKL. With V trimmed by 7 bases and J by 1 base, 5 bases remained unmatched. CDR3 DNA: TGCGCCAGCACTAGCGGGGCGCCTTCTGGGGCCAACGTCCTGACTTTC. Translating it yields CASTSGAPSGANVLTF.

The rearrangement uses TRBV5-6 and TRBJ2-7, with a tentative D call TRBD2 (5 bases). Germline V gene data show CDR1 as SGHDT and CDR2 as YYEEEE. Trimming stripped 0 bases from V and 5 bases from J, with 15 bases between. The CDR3 is 15 amino acids. CDR3 residues: CASSLAEDYGDEQYF. In nucleotides, the CDR3 is TGTGCCAGCAGCTTGGCGGAAGACTATGGGGACGAGCAGTACTTC.

For the CDR3, the DNA is TGTGCCATCAGTGTCCTAGCGGGAGGGGACAATGAGCAGTTCTTC. Amino acid sequence: CAISVLAGGDNEQFF. This chain joins TRBV10-3 and TRBJ2-1, with 12 bases identical to TRBD2. There are 15 residues in the CDR3. J lost 5 bases, V lost 4 bases, and 3 bases had no gene match. Germline values: CDR1 ENHRY, CDR2 SYGVKD.

The gene calls are TRBV19 and TRBJ1-6; the D is unclear. The CDR3 has 14 residues. The V and J ends lost 10 bases and 5 bases respectively, with 15 bases between them. The germline CDR1 and CDR2 sequences are LNHDA and SQIVND (reference sequence). As DNA, the CDR3 is TGTGCCACCTCTTGGGTCAGGAATAATTCACCCCTCCACTTT. The encoded protein is CATSWVRNNSPLHF.

The J gene is TRBJ2-5, the V gene TRBV4-1, with TRBD2 identical over 8 bases. V was clipped by 4 bases and J by 1 base; unmatched bases: 8. Germline V gene data show CDR1 as MGHRA and CDR2 as YSYEKL. The CDR3 consists of 16 residues. The CDR3 reads CASSPPGLGGQETQYF. CDR3 nucleotide sequence: TGCGCCAGCAGCCCGCCGGGACTAGGGGGCCAAGAGACCCAGTACTTC.

The sample holds one count of this clone. The chain recombines TRBV9 with TRBJ1-1, with D possibly matching TRBD1 (5 bases). V lost 5 bases to trimming and J lost 4 bases, with 15 bases between them. The CDR3 has 14 residues. From germline, CDR1 is SGDLS and CDR2 YYNGEE. As DNA, the CDR3 is TGTGCCAGCAGTACAGGCCCTGAAAGCACTGAAGCTTTCTTT. Translation: CASSTGPESTEAFF. Together with reference TRBV9 and TRBJ1-1, the CDR3 gives the full variable domain: DSGVTQTPKHLITATGQRVTLRCSPRSGDLSVYWYQQSLDQGLQFLIQYYNGEERAKGNILERFSAQQFPDLHSELNLSSLELGDSALYFCASSTGPESTEAFFGQGTRLTVV.

The genes are TRBV7-9 and TRBJ1-4; 7 bases line up with TRBD1. Germline lookup yields CDR1 SEHNR and CDR2 FQNEAQ (reference sequence). V gave up 5 bases and J gave up 7 bases; unmatched junction bases: 13. The CDR3 covers 16 residues. CDR3 coding DNA: TGTGCCAGCAGCACCGACAGGGAAAGGGTTGGTGAAAAACTGTTTTTT. It yields the protein CASSTDRERVGEKLFF.

The rearrangement links TRBV28 to TRBJ2-3; D gene ambiguous. The length of the CDR3 is 13 residues. Per the germline V gene, CDR1 is MDHEN and CDR2 is SYDVKM. V was cut by 1 base and J by 4 bases, with 6 bases left in between. CDR3: CASSLFRADTQYF. The CDR3 bases are TGTGCCAGCAGTTTATTTAGGGCAGATACGCAGTATTTT.

The chain is built from TRBV5-6 and TRBJ2-2; TRBD1 matches 9 bases. This CDR3 comprises 15 residues. CDR1 and CDR2 from the germline V gene are SGHDT and YYEEEE. V was clipped by 5 bases and J by 4 bases; unmatched bases: 6. CDR3 in amino acids: CASSSGTGPTGELFF. The CDR3 DNA reads TGTGCCAGCAGTTCCGGGACAGGGCCCACCGGGGAGCTGTTTTTT.

CDR3 sequence: CANRAEGRNEQFF. CDR3 DNA sequence: TGTGCCAACAGGGCGGAGGGGAGGAATGAGCAGTTCTTC. V and J are TRBV10-3 and TRBJ2-1; D possibly matches TRBD1 or TRBD2 (6 bases each). V lost 10 bases and J lost 7, with 17 bases in between. CDR3 length: 13 amino acids. The germline V gene has CDR1 ENHRY and CDR2 SYGVKD.

The gene calls are TRBV7-7 and TRBJ2-1; perhaps TRBD1 as D (5 bases). Trimming cost V 5 bases and J 5 bases, with 13 bases left between them. Germline V CDR1 and CDR2: SSHAT, FNYEAQ (reference sequence). The CDR3 contains 14 residues. As DNA, the CDR3 is TGTGCCAGCAGCCCTCAGGGCCCTAACAATGAGCAGTTCTTC. It encodes CASSPQGPNNEQFF.

This CDR3 is CASEYPDTQYF. CDR3 nucleotide sequence: TGTGCCAGCGAGTATCCAGATACGCAGTATTTT. The chain is built from TRBV6-1 and TRBJ2-3; D is uncertain. The CDR3 loop spans 11 amino acids. V lost 8 bases, J lost 4 bases, and 7 bases lay in between. The germline gives CDR1 MNHNS, CDR2 SASEGT.

The rearrangement links TRBV28 to TRBJ1-4; D is uncertain. The CDR3 extends over 15 amino acids. Looked up from germline, CDR1 is MDHEN and CDR2 is SYDVKM. Trimming took off 6 bases at V and 6 bases at J, with 17 bases between the two ends. The CDR3 region is CASRSDRLPDEKLFF. CDR3 coding DNA: TGTGCCAGCAGGTCGGACCGTTTACCGGATGAAAAACTGTTTTTT.

J is TRBJ2-1 and V is TRBV4-2; 10 nucleotides line up with TRBD2. The V gene end was trimmed by 1 base and the J gene end by 7 bases; junction bases not matched to a gene: 4. Germline CDR1 and CDR2: LGHNA and YNFKEQ. The CDR3 contains 15 residues. CDR3 bases: TGTGCCAGCAGCCAAGCTAGCGGGGGAGTTAATGAGCAGTTCTTC. It encodes CASSQASGGVNEQFF.

The chain couples TRBV29-1 to TRBJ2-2, with unresolved D. Trimming took off 3 bases at V and 4 bases at J, with 9 bases between the two ends. The CDR3 consists of 13 residues. Per germline, CDR1 SQVTM and CDR2 ANQGSEA. This chain's CDR3 is CSVEAAFTGELFF. The CDR3 DNA sequence: TGCAGCGTTGAGGCAGCCTTCACCGGGGAGCTGTTTTTT.

The V gene is TRBV30, the J gene TRBJ2-1; 12 bases are a match to TRBD2. CDR3 size: 17 residues. J lost 8 bases, V lost 1 base, and 12 bases had no gene match. Germline-derived CDR1 and CDR2 are GTSNPN and SVGIG (reference sequence). Written as DNA, the CDR3 is TGTGCCTGGAGTGACCCCATCCTAGCGGGGGGGCAACATGAGCAGTTCTTC. Protein product: CAWSDPILAGGQHEQFF.

The rearrangement links TRBV7-9 to TRBJ1-1; D remains unclear. Germline CDR1 and CDR2: SEHNR and FQNEAQ (reference sequence). CDR3 length equals 12 residues. Trimming took 6 bases from V and 7 from J, leaving 12 bases between them. CDR3 bases: TGTGCCAGCAGTTTAACCACAAGTGAAGCTTTCTTT. Translating it yields CASSLTTSEAFF.